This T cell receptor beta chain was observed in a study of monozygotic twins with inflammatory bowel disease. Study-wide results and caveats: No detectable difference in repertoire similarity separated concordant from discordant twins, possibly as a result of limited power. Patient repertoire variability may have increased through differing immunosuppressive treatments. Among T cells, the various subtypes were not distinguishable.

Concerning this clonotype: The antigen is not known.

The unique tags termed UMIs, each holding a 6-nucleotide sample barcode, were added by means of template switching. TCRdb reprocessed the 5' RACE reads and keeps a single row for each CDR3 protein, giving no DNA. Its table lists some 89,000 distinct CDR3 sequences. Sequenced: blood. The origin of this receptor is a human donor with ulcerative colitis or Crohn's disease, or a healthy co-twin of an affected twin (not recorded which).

This CDR3 is CASSLGTYSLQETQYF. The chain recombines TRBV5-1 with TRBJ2-5. Per the germline V gene, CDR1 is SGHRS and CDR2 is YFSETQ. This CDR3 is built from 16 residues.